Listed here are 23 T cell receptor beta chains from one sample, sequenced in a study of blood T cells in healthy people across ages. Together with a sample-barcoded 5' primer, a J-beta primer mix was included in a second PCR lasting roughly 6 to 12 cycles. TCRdb used MiXCR to reprocess the 5' RACE reads, holding one entry per CDR3 protein. This table holds fewer than 900,000 distinct CDR3 sequences, roughly two fifths found once. Sequencing input: blood. The receptor source for this set is a woman aged 60-70 years in good health.

The genes are TRBV24-1 and TRBJ2-5, with a possible D match to TRBD1 (6 bases). V gave up 1 base and J gave up 4 bases, with 15 bases separating them. The CDR3 has 16 residues. The germline V gene has CDR1 KGHDR and CDR2 SFDVKD. The CDR3 loop reads CATSDFARARGETQYF. The CDR3 coding sequence is TGTGCCACCAGTGATTTCGCCCGGGCCAGGGGAGAGACCCAGTACTTC.

V usage is TRBV6-1 and J usage is TRBJ2-1; D is ambiguous. The CDR3 is 18 residues long. Germline CDR1 and CDR2: MNHNS and SASEGT. V lost 2 bases to trimming and J lost 5 bases, with 22 bases between them. The CDR3 sequence: CASSEIAKNVARDNEQFF. The DNA of the CDR3 is TGTGCCAGCAGTGAAATAGCTAAGAACGTTGCCCGGGACAATGAGCAGTTCTTC.

This chain links TRBV29-1 with TRBJ2-7; D might be TRBD1 or TRBD2, each matching 5 bases. V lost 2 bases and J 7 bases, leaving 18 bases between the germline ends. Germline lookup yields CDR1 SQVTM and CDR2 ANQGSEA. The length of the CDR3 is 14 residues. The CDR3 reads CSVEPGALRDEQYF. In DNA form, the CDR3 reads TGCAGCGTTGAACCCGGGGCCCTTCGGGATGAGCAGTACTTC.

The J gene is TRBJ2-3, the V gene TRBV5-1; 8 bases line up with TRBD2. This CDR3 has 13 amino acids. Trimming removed 7 bases from V and 4 bases from J; junction bases left unmatched: 5. Germline CDR1 SGHRS, CDR2 YFSETQ. CDR3 DNA: TGCGCCAGCGGGCGGGAGGAGGCAGATACGCAGTATTTT. Translated: CASGREEADTQYF.

This clonotype came up once. The chain has TRBV11-2 and TRBJ2-4; 7 bases align to TRBD1. CDR3 length: 17 amino acids. Germline V gene sequence: CDR1 SGHAT, CDR2 FQNNGV. V shed 5 bases, J shed 0 bases, and the junction held 10 bases outside the gene matches. This CDR3 reads CASSTRTGGIAKNIQYF. The CDR3 DNA is TGTGCCAGCAGCACCCGGACAGGAGGAATAGCCAAAAACATTCAGTACTTC.

V gene TRBV28 combines with J gene TRBJ2-5; 9 bases map to TRBD1. Germline V gene sequence: CDR1 MDHEN, CDR2 SYDVKM. The CDR3 spans 16 residues. With V trimmed by 3 bases and J by 11 bases, 16 bases remained unmatched. The CDR3 reads CASSLSGTGSANEQYF. For the CDR3, the DNA is TGTGCCAGCAGTTTGTCCGGGACAGGGTCTGCGAATGAGCAGTACTTC.

This chain joins TRBV27 and TRBJ1-1; D uncertain. Trimming took 0 bases from V and 1 from J, leaving 9 bases between them. This CDR3 spans 15 amino acids. CDR1 is MNHEY and CDR2 is SMNVEV in the germline V gene (reference sequence). The CDR3 loop is CASSLSPLRNTEAFF. The CDR3, as DNA: TGTGCCAGCAGTTTATCGCCCCTGAGGAACACTGAAGCTTTCTTT.

Note on this clonotype: Its ends do not fully match the called genes, so a read error is possible. The chain employs TRBV2 and TRBJ2-1; D gene uncertain. The CDR3 is 11 amino acids. CDR1 is SNHLY, CDR2 FYNNEI, per germline. As DNA, the CDR3 is TGCGCCAGCACTATCGGCAATGAGCAGTTCTTC. Its protein product is CASTIGNEQFF.

This clonotype was seen a handful of times. The chain links TRBV7-2 to TRBJ1-2; D is uncertain. CDR3 size: 13 residues. V lost 6 bases to trimming and J lost 2 bases, with 10 bases between them. CDR1 is SGHTA, CDR2 FQGNSA, per germline. The CDR3 sequence is CASRSTENYGYTF. The CDR3 DNA reads as TGTGCCAGCAGATCTACAGAAAACTATGGCTACACCTTC.

This rearrangement joins TRBV12-3 or TRBV12-4 to TRBJ1-1; no clear D gene. V lost 1 base and J 0 bases, leaving 15 bases between the germline ends. The CDR3 is 17 residues long. The CDR3: CASSLDLGGGVNTEAFF. CDR3 bases: TGTGCCAGCAGTTTAGATCTCGGCGGCGGGGTGAACACTGAAGCTTTCTTT.

The count of this clonotype is one. The rearrangement uses TRBV6-1 and TRBJ2-3, with TRBD2 matching 9 bases. CDR1 is MNHNS and CDR2 is SASEGT in the germline V gene. The CDR3 length is 19 residues. V lost 0 bases, J lost 2 bases, and 12 bases stayed unmatched. CDR3 coding DNA: TGTGCCAGCAGTGAAGCCCTACTAGGCGGGAGGGCCCTCACAGATACGCAGTATTTT. It specifies CASSEALLGGRALTDTQYF.

The rearrangement uses TRBV6-5 and TRBJ2-3, with unresolved D. Trimming took off 0 bases at V and 5 bases at J, with 9 bases between the two ends. This CDR3 is built from 14 residues. Germline V CDR1 and CDR2: MNHEY, SVGAGI. The CDR3 DNA is TGTGCCAGCAGTTACTCTTCCTTGGGAGATACGCAGTATTTT. Encoded protein: CASSYSSLGDTQYF.

This chain links TRBV6-6 with TRBJ2-3; 10 nucleotides line up with TRBD2. This CDR3 contains 15 residues. The germline CDR1 and CDR2 sequences are MNHNY and SVGAGI (reference sequence). V was pared by 6 bases and J by 1 base, with 4 bases of the junction left unmatched. The DNA of the CDR3 is TGTGCCAGCAGCGAAGGGACTAGCGGCACAGATACGCAGTATTTT. It codes for CASSEGTSGTDTQYF.

As for this clonotype: Since a much larger clone is just one base distant, this may be a read error. V and J are TRBV6-2 or TRBV6-3 and TRBJ2-1; D ambiguous. CDR3 length equals 12 residues. Trimming removed 0 bases from V and 5 bases from J, with 2 bases in between. Per the germline V gene, CDR1 is MNHEY and CDR2 is SVGEGT. Written as DNA, the CDR3 is TGTGCCAGCAGTTACTCTGACAATGAGCAGTTCTTC. Protein sequence: CASSYSDNEQFF.

This rearrangement joins TRBV12-5 to TRBJ1-2; TRBD1 might be the D (6 bases). This CDR3 spans 15 amino acids. The V gene's germline CDR1 is LGHNT and CDR2 FRNRAP. The germline V and J ends were trimmed by 0 bases and 1 base, with 9 bases remaining between them. The CDR3 DNA is TGTGCTAGTGGTTTGGTACAGGGAAGTAACTATGGCTACACCTTC. This gives the protein CASGLVQGSNYGYTF.

V gene TRBV6-5 combines with J gene TRBJ2-1, with D maybe TRBD1 (6 bases). The V gene's germline CDR1 is MNHEY and CDR2 SVGAGI. The germline V and J ends were trimmed by 5 bases and 8 bases, with 16 bases remaining between them. The CDR3 covers 14 residues. The CDR3 nucleotides read TGTGCCAGCAGTCCCCTCAGGGGTGGGTATGAGCAGTTCTTC. Amino acid sequence: CASSPLRGGYEQFF.

The chain is built from TRBV24-1 and TRBJ2-1, with 8 positions matching TRBD2. Germline CDR1 is KGHDR and CDR2 is SFDVKD. The CDR3 loop spans 15 amino acids. V shed 3 bases, J shed 5 bases, and the junction held 5 bases outside the gene matches. The CDR3 loop is CATSDGTRENNEQFF. The CDR3, as DNA: TGTGCCACCAGTGATGGGACTAGAGAAAACAATGAGCAGTTCTTC.

This clonotype was counted a few times. V gene TRBV10-3 combines with J gene TRBJ1-2; D perhaps matches TRBD1 (6 bases). The V end was cut by 5 bases, the J end by 2 bases, with 15 bases between. The germline gives CDR1 ENHRY, CDR2 SYGVKD. CDR3 size: 15 residues. The CDR3 protein is CAISPRDKGNYGYTF. CDR3 bases: TGTGCCATCAGTCCCAGGGACAAGGGAAACTATGGCTACACCTTC.

This rearrangement joins TRBV7-9 to TRBJ1-1; no clear D gene. CDR1 is SEHNR, CDR2 FQNEAQ, per germline (reference sequence). V was shortened by 3 bases and J by 5 bases, with 16 bases between the two germline ends. CDR3 length: 15 residues. CDR3 nucleotide sequence: TGTGCCAGCAGCTTTGACGGGGTTACGTTAACTGAAGCTTTCTTT. This gives the protein CASSFDGVTLTEAFF.

This chain links TRBV12-3 or TRBV12-4 with TRBJ2-7; D is tentatively TRBD1 or TRBD2 (5 bases each). The length of the CDR3 is 16 residues. V lost 0 bases to trimming and J lost 1 base, with 13 bases between them. The CDR3 spells CASSLAARDGSYEQYF. CDR3 coding DNA: TGTGCCAGCAGTTTAGCGGCCCGGGACGGATCCTACGAGCAGTACTTC.

J is TRBJ2-3 and V is TRBV12-3 or TRBV12-4; no clear D. V was pared by 3 bases and J by 3 bases, with 13 bases between. The CDR3 consists of 15 residues. Written as DNA, the CDR3 is TGTGCCAGCAGTTTCCGCCGTTCGGGTACAGATACGCAGTATTTT. This gives the protein CASSFRRSGTDTQYF.

As concerns this clonotype: This sequence may be a read error, since a much larger clone differs from it by one base. The gene calls are TRBV20-1 and TRBJ1-2, with 7 bases fitting TRBD1. The CDR3 loop spans 12 amino acids. CDR1 is DFQATT, CDR2 SNEGSKA, per germline (reference sequence). The CDR3 nucleotides are TGCACCCCCCTGGAGGGGGCGGGTGGCCACACCTTC. As protein: CTPLEGAGGHTF.

Details on this clonotype: Since a much larger clone is just one base distant, this may be a read error. V usage is TRBV6-5 and J usage is TRBJ2-3; 7 bases are shared with TRBD2. V lost 5 bases and J lost 3; bases outside the gene matches: 11. The CDR3 length is 16 residues. Germline V gene data show CDR1 as MNHEY and CDR2 as SVGAGI. The CDR3 loop is CASSRRLADMTDTQYF. Here the CDR3 DNA reads TGTGCCAGCAGTCGCCGACTAGCAGATATGACAGATACGCAGTATTTT.